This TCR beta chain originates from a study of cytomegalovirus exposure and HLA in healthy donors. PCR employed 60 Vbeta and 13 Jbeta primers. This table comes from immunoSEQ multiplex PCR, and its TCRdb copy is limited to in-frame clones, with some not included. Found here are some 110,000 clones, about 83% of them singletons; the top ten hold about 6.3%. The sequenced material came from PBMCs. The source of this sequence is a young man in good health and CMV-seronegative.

For the CDR3, the DNA is TGTGCCAGCAGCCCCAATGCTAGATACACTGAAGCTTTCTTT. Protein product: CASSPNARYTEAFF. J is TRBJ1-1 and V is TRBV5-6; D not resolved. Trimming stripped 4 bases from V and 3 bases from J, with 13 bases between. The CDR3 runs 14 residues. CDR1 SGHDT and CDR2 YYEEEE come from the germline V gene. Full variable domain (outside the CDR3, taken from reference TRBV5-6 and TRBJ1-1): DAGVTQSPTHLIKTRGQQVTLRCSPKSGHDTVSWYQQALGQGPQFIFQYYEEEERQRGNFPDRFSGHQFPNYSSELNVNALLLGDSALYLCASSPNARYTEAFFGQGTRLTVV.